Each of the 28 T cell receptor beta chains below was sequenced from the same sample in a study of T and B cells in COVID-19 patients. Each TRB amplification used about 250-550 ng of genomic DNA from blood. BIOMED2 TRB-A/B primer pools were used in multiplex TRB PCR. TCRdb passed the multiplex PCR reads through MiXCR, listing each CDR3 protein once. In the table there are about 23,000 distinct CDR3 sequences, just under 30% of which are singletons. Sequencing used blood. Every receptor here comes from a human donor who had recovered from COVID-19.

This clonotype is medium-sized within its sample. V and J are TRBV19 and TRBJ2-2; D is undetermined. The CDR3 has 14 amino acids. The germline V gene has CDR1 LNHDA and CDR2 SQIVND (reference sequence). V dropped 3 bases and J dropped 2 bases, with 7 bases sitting between them. CDR3 amino acids: CASSIDTNTGELFF. The CDR3 DNA is TGTGCCAGTAGTATCGACACCAACACCGGGGAGCTGTTTTTT.

This clonotype has only a few counts. One end of the junction fails to match germline, which may point to a read error. The rearrangement uses TRBV4-2 and TRBJ2-7; no clear D. The CDR3 has 15 residues. The germline V gene has CDR1 LGHNA and CDR2 YNFKEQ. DNA of the CDR3: TGCGCCAGCAGCCAAGATGATAGTGATGGCTACGAGCAGTACTTC. Protein product: CASSQDDSDGYEQYF.

This clonotype has just a few counts. The chain links TRBV12-3 or TRBV12-4 to TRBJ2-5; TRBD1 is a possible D gene (6 bases). Trimming took 4 bases from V and 5 from J, leaving 20 bases between them. This CDR3 is built from 16 residues. The chain's CDR3 is CASSSYGTLKGETQYF. The CDR3 region has the DNA TGTGCCAGCAGTTCCTACGGGACACTTAAGGGGGAGACCCAGTACTTC.

This chain joins TRBV20-1 and TRBJ2-1; the D is unclear. The V end was cut by 5 bases, the J end by 9 bases, with 17 bases between. Germline loops: CDR1 DFQATT, CDR2 SNEGSKA (reference sequence). CDR3 length: 13 amino acids. CDR3: CSAPREALPEQFF. CDR3 nucleotides: TGCAGTGCTCCAAGAGAAGCGCTACCTGAGCAGTTCTTC.

This clonotype showed up just a few times. The V and J genes are TRBV30 and TRBJ1-2; D is undetermined. The CDR3 runs to 13 residues. Per germline, CDR1 GTSNPN and CDR2 SVGIG (reference sequence). With 2 bases removed from V and 0 bases from J, the gap between germline ends came to 7 bases. CDR3 in DNA: TGTGCCTGGAGTCCCTTAACTAACTATGGCTACACCTTC. This sequence encodes CAWSPLTNYGYTF. The whole variable domain, filled in from reference TRBV30 and TRBJ1-2, reads SQTIHQWPATLVQPVGSPLSLECTVEGTSNPNLYWYRQAAGRGLQLLFYSVGIGQISSEVPQNLSASRPQDRQFILSSKKLLLSDSGFYLCAWSPLTNYGYTFGSGTRLTVV.

This sequence joins TRBV21-1 and TRBJ2-3. TRBV21-1 represents a pseudogene. This CDR3 has 12 amino acids. The DNA for the CDR3 is TGTGCCAGCAGCAAAGGTACAGATACGCAGTATTTT. This sequence encodes CASSKGTDTQYF.

This clonotype was observed a handful of times. V is TRBV6-5 and J is TRBJ1-4; TRBD1 might be the D (6 bases). The CDR3 has 16 amino acids. Trimming pared 7 bases from V and 8 bases from J, leaving 23 bases between. Germline CDR1 MNHEY, CDR2 SVGAGI. CDR3 amino acids: CASTPKGGTGGEKLFF. The CDR3 bases are TGTGCCAGCACGCCTAAGGGGGGAACCGGCGGAGAAAAACTGTTTTTT.

A few counts support this clonotype. The gene calls are TRBV30 and TRBJ1-1; 7 positions match TRBD1. V lost 4 bases and J lost 4; bases outside the gene matches: 3. This CDR3 is built from 12 residues. Germline-derived CDR1 and CDR2 are GTSNPN and SVGIG (reference sequence). In DNA, the CDR3 is TGTGCCTGGACAGGGGGAGGCACTGAAGCTTTCTTT. Translating it yields CAWTGGGTEAFF.

This clonotype was detected ten times or more. This chain connects TRBV5-5 to TRBJ2-3; 9 bases agree with TRBD2. The V segment lost 3 bases and the J segment 6 bases; nucleotides outside the gene matches: 5. Germline V gene data show CDR1 as SGHKS and CDR2 as YYEKEE (reference sequence). The CDR3 spans 14 residues. CDR3 nucleotides: TGTGCCAGCAGCTCTCGACTAGCGGTGGATACGCAGTATTTT. It translates to CASSSRLAVDTQYF.

This clonotype came up a few times. The chain joins TRBV5-6 to TRBJ2-7, with TRBD1 identical over 8 bases. V trimming: 5 bases; J trimming: 0 bases; junction bases outside the gene matches: 4. Germline-derived CDR1 and CDR2 are SGHDT and YYEEEE. The CDR3 spans 14 residues. CDR3 nucleotides: TGTGCCAGCAGGCCTGGACAGGGCTCCTACGAGCAGTACTTC. Its protein is CASRPGQGSYEQYF.

This clonotype was counted ten times or more. The J gene is TRBJ2-1, the V gene TRBV30, with D unresolved. Germline V gene sequence: CDR1 GTSNPN, CDR2 SVGIG (reference sequence). This CDR3 contains 13 residues. The germline V and J ends were trimmed by 0 bases and 8 bases, with 11 bases remaining between them. The CDR3 region has the DNA TGTGCCTGGAGTGTAAGGTCAGTGCATGAGCAGTTCTTC. Protein: CAWSVRSVHEQFF.

Note on this clonotype: The junction departs from the called germline gene at one end, perhaps through a read error. The rearrangement joins TRBV6-5 to TRBJ1-2; D ambiguous. Germline V lookup: CDR1 MNHEY, CDR2 SVGAGI. The CDR3 loop spans 15 amino acids. In nucleotides, the CDR3 is TGTGCCATCAGTGACGGGGTGGAGGTTGGCTATGGCTACACCTTC. Its translation: CAISDGVEVGYGYTF.

The rearrangement joins TRBV5-6 to TRBJ1-6; 7 positions agree with TRBD1. The CDR3 length is 13 residues. Per germline, CDR1 SGHDT and CDR2 YYEEEE. After removal of 4 bases from V and 7 bases from J, the junction contained 2 bases not matched to a gene. The CDR3 coding sequence is TGTGCCAGCAGCCGGGACAGAAATTCACCCCTCCACTTT. It yields the protein CASSRDRNSPLHF.

By its share, this clonotype is medium-sized (0.01 to 0.1%). The V gene is TRBV6-1, the J gene TRBJ2-6; D is undetermined. This CDR3 spans 15 amino acids. V was clipped by 4 bases and J by 0 bases, with 7 bases between them. CDR1 MNHNS and CDR2 SASEGT come from the germline V gene. CDR3 protein: CASSGRTSGANVLTF. CDR3 DNA: TGTGCCAGCAGTGGACGGACCTCTGGGGCCAACGTCCTGACTTTC.

In its sample, this clonotype was seen a few times. The chain joins TRBV10-3 to TRBJ1-3, with TRBD1 identical over 9 bases. V shed 2 bases, J shed 2 bases, and the junction held 1 base outside the gene matches. From germline, CDR1 is ENHRY and CDR2 SYGVKD. This CDR3 has 15 amino acids. Here the CDR3 reads CAISEGTGPGNTIYF. The CDR3 region has the DNA TGTGCCATCAGTGAGGGGACAGGGCCTGGAAACACCATATATTTT.

Only a few counts were recorded for this clonotype. The chain employs TRBV6-1 and TRBJ1-5; maybe TRBD1 (5 bases). CDR1 is MNHNS and CDR2 is SASEGT in the germline V gene. V was trimmed by 4 bases and J by 4 bases, leaving 14 bases between them. The CDR3 covers 15 residues. The CDR3 protein is CASSGGGDGNQPQHF. As DNA, the CDR3 is TGTGCCAGCAGTGGGGGCGGAGATGGGAATCAGCCCCAGCATTTT.

This clonotype was seen a handful of times. This chain joins TRBV5-5 and TRBJ2-1; D gene unclear. The CDR3 is 13 residues long. V lost 4 bases and J 3 bases, leaving 8 bases between the germline ends. Looked up from germline, CDR1 is SGHKS and CDR2 is YYEKEE (reference sequence). The CDR3 here is CASSPDGYNEQFF. As DNA, the CDR3 is TGTGCCAGCAGCCCGGACGGCTACAATGAGCAGTTCTTC.

This clonotype was seen a few times. The chain is built from TRBV5-1 and TRBJ2-5; D possibly corresponds to TRBD2 (6 bases). Trimming removed 4 bases at V and 3 bases at J, with 16 bases between. This CDR3 comprises 15 residues. Germline CDR1 SGHRS, CDR2 YFSETQ. The CDR3, as DNA: TGCGCCAGCAGCCAGGCGGGGCAGAAAAAAGAGACCCAGTACTTC. Residues: CASSQAGQKKETQYF.

The gene calls are TRBV6-2 or TRBV6-3 and TRBJ2-3; 10 bases line up with TRBD2. Looked up from germline, CDR1 is MNHEY and CDR2 is SVGEGT. The junction had 15 bases not matched to a gene; V was cut back by 4 bases and J by 14 bases. The CDR3 sequence is 15 residues long. The CDR3 is CASSFPPSGSPLLYF. In nucleotides, the CDR3 is TGTGCCAGCAGTTTCCCGCCTAGCGGGAGCCCGCTATTGTATTTT.

This chain joins TRBV5-1 and TRBJ1-1, with D perhaps matching TRBD1 (5 bases). V dropped 2 bases and J dropped 4 bases, with 24 bases sitting between them. Germline V gene sequence: CDR1 SGHRS, CDR2 YFSETQ. The CDR3 is 18 residues long. CDR3 bases: TGCGCCAGCAGCTTTTCTACGAGAGGGGTGGGAGGGGTCACTGAAGCTTTCTTT. The encoded protein is CASSFSTRGVGGVTEAFF.

Concerning this clonotype itself: A read error may produce the germline difference seen at one junction end. The chain joins TRBV6-5 to TRBJ2-5, with D perhaps matching TRBD1 (6 bases). This CDR3 region has 13 residues. Germline-derived CDR1 and CDR2 are MNHEY and SVGAGI. The CDR3 reads CASRRGHQETQYF. The DNA of the CDR3 is TGTGCCAGCAGGAGGGGACACCAAGAGACACAGTACTTC.

This rearrangement joins TRBV7-6 to TRBJ2-5; D is unresolved. Germline CDR1 is SGHVS and CDR2 is FNYEAQ. Trimming removed 5 bases from V and 4 bases from J, with 17 bases in between. CDR3 size: 15 residues. Written as DNA, the CDR3 is TGTGCCAGCAGCCCCAGGACCCTAGATAGAGAGACCCAGTACTTC. This codes for CASSPRTLDRETQYF.

By share of the sample, this clonotype is medium-sized. V usage is TRBV29-1 and J usage is TRBJ2-1; D is perhaps TRBD2 (6 bases). V was clipped by 4 bases and J by 7 bases, with 11 bases between them. The CDR3 is made up of 12 amino acids. Germline V lookup: CDR1 SQVTM, CDR2 ANQGSEA. CDR3: CSVVGTPNEQFF. The CDR3, as DNA: TGCAGCGTTGTGGGGACTCCAAATGAGCAGTTCTTC.

Notes on this clonotype: A junction end diverges from the germline sequence, so it may reflect a read error. This chain joins TRBV6-5 and TRBJ1-6; 11 bases line up with TRBD1. Germline V lookup: CDR1 MNHEY, CDR2 SVGAGI. The CDR3 covers 15 residues. The CDR3 reads CASSSGQGGSSPLRF. The CDR3, as DNA: TGTGCCAGCAGCTCGGGACAGGGGGGGAGTTCACCCCTCCGCTTT.

This sequence joins TRBV6-5 and TRBJ2-4; the D gene is possibly TRBD2 (7 bases). This CDR3 is built from 17 residues. V lost 5 bases and J 1 base, leaving 18 bases between the germline ends. Per germline, CDR1 MNHEY and CDR2 SVGAGI. The CDR3 region is CASSRGGKHLAKNIQYF. In DNA, the CDR3 is TGTGCCAGCAGTAGGGGGGGGAAGCACCTCGCCAAAAACATTCAGTACTTC.

The J gene is TRBJ2-7, the V gene TRBV10-3; 15 nucleotides align to TRBD2. V was pared by 6 bases and J by 1 base, with 4 bases of the junction left unmatched. There are 16 residues in the CDR3. Germline V gene data show CDR1 as ENHRY and CDR2 as SYGVKD. The chain's CDR3 is CAIRIGLAGGSYEQYF. CDR3 nucleotide sequence: TGTGCCATCAGAATAGGACTAGCGGGAGGGTCCTACGAGCAGTACTTC.

The rearrangement links TRBV6-1 to TRBJ2-7, with 10 bases matching TRBD1. J was trimmed by 3 bases and V by 2 bases; bases with no gene match: 4. Germline CDR1 MNHNS, CDR2 SASEGT. The CDR3 consists of 15 residues. The CDR3: CASSEMGQGFYEQYF. The DNA for the CDR3 is TGTGCCAGCAGTGAAATGGGACAGGGGTTCTACGAGCAGTACTTC.

The chain carries TRBV5-1 and TRBJ1-2, with D possibly matching TRBD1 (5 bases). Looked up from germline, CDR1 is SGHRS and CDR2 is YFSETQ. The CDR3 contains 14 residues. Trimming left V 4 bases short and J 7 bases short, with 17 bases between. CDR3 in amino acids: CASSLGSGLGGYTF. As DNA, the CDR3 is TGCGCCAGCAGCCTAGGGTCAGGGTTAGGTGGCTACACCTTC.